Listed below are T cell receptor beta chains from one sample, sequenced in a study of cytomegalovirus exposure and HLA in healthy donors. The data were produced by immunoSEQ multiplex PCR, yet TCRdb's version contains in-frame clones alone and is incomplete. In the table there are fewer than 75,000 clones, more than 65% of which are singletons. Input material: PBMCs. These TCRs come from a woman aged 25 to 39 in good health and CMV-seronegative. Both conserved end residues are part of each CDR3. The D gene is left open where the match is weak. Size tells how often a clone was seen (once, few, many) or the class of an expanded clone, and some rows leave it out.

j_call: TRBJ2-1
v_call: TRBV6-5
clone_size: NA
d_call: TRBD2
cdr3_aa: CASNAGGKYNEQFF
cdr3_nt: TGTGCCAGCAACGCGGGGGGTAAATACAATGAGCAGTTCTTC

j_call: TRBJ1-2
v_call: TRBV5-6
clone_size: NA
d_call: NA
cdr3_aa: CASSLANGAGGYTF
cdr3_nt: TGTGCCAGCAGCTTGGCGAATGGGGCCGGGGGCTACACCTTC

j_call: TRBJ2-7
v_call: TRBV6-5
clone_size: NA
d_call: TRBD1
cdr3_aa: CASSYQGQGAFGEQYF
cdr3_nt: TGTGCCAGCAGTTACCAGGGACAGGGGGCCTTCGGCGAGCAGTACTTC

j_call: TRBJ2-1
v_call: TRBV11-2
clone_size: few
d_call: TRBD2
cdr3_aa: CASSRTSGNRYNEQFF
cdr3_nt: TGTGCCAGCAGCCGGACTAGCGGGAATCGCTACAATGAGCAGTTCTTC

j_call: TRBJ1-1
v_call: TRBV12-5
clone_size: NA
d_call: NA
cdr3_aa: CASGLQGGTEAFF
cdr3_nt: TGTGCTAGTGGTTTACAGGGTGGCACTGAAGCTTTCTTT

j_call: TRBJ2-1
v_call: TRBV18
clone_size: NA
d_call: TRBD1
cdr3_aa: CASSRQGSDEQFF
cdr3_nt: TGTGCCAGCTCACGACAGGGTAGCGATGAGCAGTTCTTC

j_call: TRBJ1-2
v_call: TRBV19
clone_size: NA
d_call: TRBD1
cdr3_aa: CASSPGQGGYGYTF
cdr3_nt: TGTGCCAGTTCACCGGGACAGGGGGGCTATGGCTACACCTTC

j_call: TRBJ2-2
v_call: TRBV11-3
clone_size: NA
d_call: NA
cdr3_aa: CASTFSPMGTGELFF
cdr3_nt: TGTGCCAGTACTTTTAGCCCAATGGGTACCGGGGAGCTGTTTTTT

j_call: TRBJ2-2
v_call: TRBV11-2
clone_size: NA
d_call: NA
cdr3_aa: CASSLGAGPGELFF
cdr3_nt: TGTGCCAGCAGCTTAGGGGCAGGCCCCGGGGAGCTGTTTTTT

j_call: TRBJ2-5
v_call: TRBV11-2
clone_size: NA
d_call: NA
cdr3_aa: CASSLDAFGGTQYF
cdr3_nt: TGTGCCAGCAGCTTGGACGCTTTCGGGGGGACCCAGTACTTC

j_call: TRBJ1-2
v_call: TRBV15
clone_size: once
d_call: NA
cdr3_aa: CATSRDRDGRENGYTF
cdr3_nt: TGTGCCACCAGCAGAGATCGGGATGGGCGTGAGAATGGCTACACCTTC

j_call: TRBJ1-6
v_call: TRBV4-2
clone_size: NA
d_call: TRBD1
cdr3_aa: CASSQAGQGSSYNSPLHF
cdr3_nt: TGTGCCAGCAGCCAAGCGGGACAGGGGAGCTCCTATAATTCACCCCTCCACTTT

j_call: TRBJ2-1
v_call: TRBV5-1
clone_size: NA
d_call: NA
cdr3_aa: CASTTGSGGNEQFF
cdr3_nt: TGCGCCAGCACCACAGGGTCCGGGGGGAATGAGCAGTTCTTC